The 10 T cell receptor beta chains given below trace back to one sample, sequenced in a study of T cell repertoires in cytomegalovirus infection. TCRdb reprocessed the reads with MiXCR, giving one entry per CDR3 protein. Among hundreds of thousands of distinct CDR3 sequences listed, around a third were seen once. The antigens these receptors bind are not known. This sample comprised cultured PBMCs, obtained from culture after CMV antigen stimulation. All receptors derive from a human donor in good health (CMV status not recorded). Some clones in this sample may be carry-over from other donors' samples.

The rearrangement links TRBV28 to TRBJ1-4, with no clear D. V was trimmed by 4 bases and J by 3 bases, leaving 18 bases between them. CDR3 length: 17 residues. Looked up from germline, CDR1 is MDHEN and CDR2 is SYDVKM. The CDR3 sequence: CASSSPRGRSANEKLFF. CDR3 coding DNA: TGTGCCAGCAGTTCCCCCCGAGGGCGGTCGGCTAATGAAAAACTGTTTTTT.

This clonotype has a count of ten or more. V is TRBV7-2 and J is TRBJ2-1; TRBD2 matches at 12 bases. Germline V gene lookup returns CDR1 SGHTA and CDR2 FQGNSA. V lost 1 base to trimming and J lost 7 bases; unmatched junction nucleotides: 8. The CDR3 loop spans 17 amino acids. CDR3 protein: CASSLVPLAGGQNEQFF. CDR3 DNA: TGTGCCAGCAGCTTAGTCCCCCTAGCGGGGGGGCAAAATGAGCAGTTCTTC.

The V and J genes are TRBV2 and TRBJ1-5; weak D call: TRBD1 (5 bases). The CDR3 contains 14 residues. Germline V gene sequence: CDR1 SNHLY, CDR2 FYNNEI. The V end was cut by 5 bases, the J end by 7 bases, with 15 bases between. In DNA form, the CDR3 reads TGTGCCAGCAGTAAAAGCGGGCGGGGGCAGCCCCAGCATTTT. It translates to CASSKSGRGQPQHF.

The chain joins TRBV6-5 to TRBJ2-2, with TRBD2 as a possible D gene (5 bases). This CDR3 has 17 residues. Trimming stripped 2 bases from V and 5 bases from J, with 18 bases between. Germline CDR1 is MNHEY and CDR2 is SVGAGI. Written as DNA, the CDR3 is TGTGCCAGCAGTTACAAGTCGAGGGAGAGGCGGACCGGGGAGCTGTTTTTT. It translates to CASSYKSRERRTGELFF.

This clonotype was detected a few times. The CDR3 bases are TGTGCCAGCAGCTTAAGGGCAGGCGGGGAGCTGTTTTTT. This codes for CASSLRAGGELFF. The chain employs TRBV7-2 and TRBJ2-2; D is unclear. Deletions cut 2 bases from V and 7 bases from J, with 8 bases between. CDR1 SGHTA and CDR2 FQGNSA come from the germline V gene. This CDR3 spans 13 amino acids.

The chain employs TRBV7-2 and TRBJ2-2; unclear D gene. Trimming removed 2 bases at V and 3 bases at J, with 4 bases between. The CDR3 covers 13 residues. From germline, CDR1 is SGHTA and CDR2 FQGNSA. The CDR3 spells CASSLSHTGELFF. DNA for the CDR3: TGTGCCAGCAGCTTAAGTCACACCGGGGAGCTGTTTTTT.

V usage is TRBV7-6 and J usage is TRBJ2-2; D gene uncertain. CDR3 length equals 16 residues. CDR1 and CDR2 (germline): SGHVS, FNYEAQ. V lost 6 bases to trimming and J lost 4 bases, with 18 bases between them. CDR3 bases: TGTGCCAGCAGTCCTAAAGATTCGCCGACCACCGGGGAGCTGTTTTTT. This gives the protein CASSPKDSPTTGELFF.

The rearrangement joins TRBV12-3 or TRBV12-4 to TRBJ1-5; D not certain. Trimming stripped 3 bases from V and 7 bases from J, with 7 bases between. CDR3 size: 12 residues. CDR3: CASSLLWQPQHF. The CDR3 nucleotides are TGTGCCAGCAGTTTGTTGTGGCAGCCCCAGCATTTT.

The J gene is TRBJ1-5, the V gene TRBV7-9; D gene uncertain. V lost 6 bases and J 4 bases, leaving 13 bases between the germline ends. The germline gives CDR1 SEHNR, CDR2 FQNEAQ (reference sequence). The CDR3 has 14 amino acids. The CDR3, as DNA: TGTGCCAGCAGTATGATCGGGTCGAATCAGCCCCAGCATTTT. Its protein is CASSMIGSNQPQHF.

This clonotype appeared a few times. This sequence joins TRBV28 and TRBJ1-1; D may be TRBD1 (5 bases). This CDR3 is built from 12 residues. V lost 8 bases to trimming and J lost 5 bases, with 12 bases between them. From germline, CDR1 is MDHEN and CDR2 SYDVKM. CDR3 sequence reads: CASESGGTEAFF. CDR3 bases: TGTGCCAGCGAGAGCGGGGGGACTGAAGCTTTCTTT.